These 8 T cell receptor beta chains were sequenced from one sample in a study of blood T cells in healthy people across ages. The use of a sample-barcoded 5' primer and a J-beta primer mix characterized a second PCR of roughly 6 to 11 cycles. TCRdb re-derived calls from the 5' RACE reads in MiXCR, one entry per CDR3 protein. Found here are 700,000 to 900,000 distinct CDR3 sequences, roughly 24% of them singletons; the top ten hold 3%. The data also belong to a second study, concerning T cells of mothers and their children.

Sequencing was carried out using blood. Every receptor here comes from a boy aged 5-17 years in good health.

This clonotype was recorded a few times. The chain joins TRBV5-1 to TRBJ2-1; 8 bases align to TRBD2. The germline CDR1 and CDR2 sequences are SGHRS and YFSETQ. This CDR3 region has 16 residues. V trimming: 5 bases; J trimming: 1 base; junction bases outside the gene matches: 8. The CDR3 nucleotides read TGCGCCAGCAGTTTTCCGGGACTAGGTTCCTACAATGAGCAGTTCTTC. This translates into CASSFPGLGSYNEQFF.

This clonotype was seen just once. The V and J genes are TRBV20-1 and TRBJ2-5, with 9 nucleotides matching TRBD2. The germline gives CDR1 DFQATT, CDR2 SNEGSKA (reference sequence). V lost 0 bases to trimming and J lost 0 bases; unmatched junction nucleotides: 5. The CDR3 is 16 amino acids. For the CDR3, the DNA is TGCAGTGCTAGAGATCTAATAGCGGGGGACCAAGAGACCCAGTACTTC. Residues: CSARDLIAGDQETQYF.

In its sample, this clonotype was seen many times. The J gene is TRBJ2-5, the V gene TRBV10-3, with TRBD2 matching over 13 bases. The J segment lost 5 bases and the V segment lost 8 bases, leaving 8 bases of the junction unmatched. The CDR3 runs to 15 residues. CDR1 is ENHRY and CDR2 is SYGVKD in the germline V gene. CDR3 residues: CAIGGTSGEGETQYF. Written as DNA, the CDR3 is TGTGCCATCGGGGGGACTAGCGGGGAGGGGGAGACCCAGTACTTC.

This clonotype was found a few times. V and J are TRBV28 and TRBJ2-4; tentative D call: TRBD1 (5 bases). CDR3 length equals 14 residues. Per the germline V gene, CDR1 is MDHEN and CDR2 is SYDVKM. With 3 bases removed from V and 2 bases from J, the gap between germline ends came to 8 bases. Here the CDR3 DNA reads TGTGCCAGCAGTTTGACAGTGCCCAAAAACATTCAGTACTTC. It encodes CASSLTVPKNIQYF.

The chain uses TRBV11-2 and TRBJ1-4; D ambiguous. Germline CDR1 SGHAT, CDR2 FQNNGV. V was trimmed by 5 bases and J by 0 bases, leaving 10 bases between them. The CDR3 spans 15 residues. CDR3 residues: CASSPRSTTNEKLFF. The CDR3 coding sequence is TGTGCCAGCAGCCCCCGGTCGACAACTAATGAAAAACTGTTTTTT.

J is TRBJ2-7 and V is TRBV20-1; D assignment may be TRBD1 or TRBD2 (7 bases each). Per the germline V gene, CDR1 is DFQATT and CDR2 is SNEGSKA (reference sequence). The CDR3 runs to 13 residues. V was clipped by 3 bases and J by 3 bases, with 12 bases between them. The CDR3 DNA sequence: TGCAGTGCTAGGGGGAGGGGGCTCTACGAGCAGTACTTC. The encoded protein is CSARGRGLYEQYF.

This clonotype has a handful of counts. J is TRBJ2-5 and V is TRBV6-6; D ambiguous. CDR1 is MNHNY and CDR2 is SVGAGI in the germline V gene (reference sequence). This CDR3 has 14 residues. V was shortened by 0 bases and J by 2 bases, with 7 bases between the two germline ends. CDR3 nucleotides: TGTGCCAGCAGTTACTCGATGCAGCAAGAGACCCAGTACTTC. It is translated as CASSYSMQQETQYF.

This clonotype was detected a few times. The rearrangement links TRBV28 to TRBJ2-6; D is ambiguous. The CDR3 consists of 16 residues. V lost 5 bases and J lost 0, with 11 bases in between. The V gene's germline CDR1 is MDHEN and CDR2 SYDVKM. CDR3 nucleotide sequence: TGTGCCAGCAGTCTCCCCAATGGCTCTGGGGCCAACGTCCTGACTTTC. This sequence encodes CASSLPNGSGANVLTF.